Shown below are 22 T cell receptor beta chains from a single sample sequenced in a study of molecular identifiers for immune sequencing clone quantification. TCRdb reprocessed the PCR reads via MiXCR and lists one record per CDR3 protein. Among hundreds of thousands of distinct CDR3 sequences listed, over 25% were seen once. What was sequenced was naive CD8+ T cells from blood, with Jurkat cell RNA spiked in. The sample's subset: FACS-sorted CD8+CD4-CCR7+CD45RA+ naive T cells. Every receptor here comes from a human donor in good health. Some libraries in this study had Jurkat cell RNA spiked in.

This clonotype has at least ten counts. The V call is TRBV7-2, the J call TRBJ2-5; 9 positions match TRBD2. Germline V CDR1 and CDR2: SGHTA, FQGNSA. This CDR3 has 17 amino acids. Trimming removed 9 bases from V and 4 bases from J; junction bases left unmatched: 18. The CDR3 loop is CASIGGLAGRFPETQYF. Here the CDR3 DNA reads TGTGCCAGTATAGGGGGACTAGCTGGCCGGTTTCCAGAGACCCAGTACTTC.

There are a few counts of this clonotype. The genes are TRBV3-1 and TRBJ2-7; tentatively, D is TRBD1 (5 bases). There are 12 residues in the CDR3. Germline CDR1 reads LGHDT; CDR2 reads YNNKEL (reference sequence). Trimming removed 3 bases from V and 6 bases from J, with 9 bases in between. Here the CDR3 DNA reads TGTGCCAGCAGCCAGGCAGGGTTCGAGCAGTACTTC. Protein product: CASSQAGFEQYF.

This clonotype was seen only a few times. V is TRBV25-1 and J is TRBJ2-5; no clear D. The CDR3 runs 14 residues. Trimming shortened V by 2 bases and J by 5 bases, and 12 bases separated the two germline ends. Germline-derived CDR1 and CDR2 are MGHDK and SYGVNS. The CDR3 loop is CASSEVSVGETQYF. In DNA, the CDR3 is TGTGCCAGCAGTGAAGTAAGCGTGGGGGAGACCCAGTACTTC.

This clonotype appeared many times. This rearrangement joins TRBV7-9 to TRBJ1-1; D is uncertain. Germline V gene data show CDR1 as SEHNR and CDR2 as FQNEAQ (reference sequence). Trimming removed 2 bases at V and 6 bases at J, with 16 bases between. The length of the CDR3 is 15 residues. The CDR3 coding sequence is TGTGCCAGCAGCTTATCAGTCGGGGTAAACGCTGAAGCTTTCTTT. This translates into CASSLSVGVNAEAFF.

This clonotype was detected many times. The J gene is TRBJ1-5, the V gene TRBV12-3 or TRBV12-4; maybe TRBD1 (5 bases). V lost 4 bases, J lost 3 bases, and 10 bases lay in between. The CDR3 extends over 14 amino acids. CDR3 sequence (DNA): TGTGCCAGCAGTTGGGGCAGCCTCAATCAGCCCCAGCATTTT. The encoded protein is CASSWGSLNQPQHF.

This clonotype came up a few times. The CDR3 reads CAIPPTVAVEAFF. The DNA of the CDR3 is TGTGCCATCCCGCCGACGGTGGCTGTTGAAGCTTTCTTT. This rearrangement joins TRBV7-9 to TRBJ1-1; no clear D gene. V dropped 10 bases and J dropped 7 bases, with 19 bases sitting between them. The CDR3 is 13 amino acids. Per the germline V gene, CDR1 is SEHNR and CDR2 is FQNEAQ (reference sequence).

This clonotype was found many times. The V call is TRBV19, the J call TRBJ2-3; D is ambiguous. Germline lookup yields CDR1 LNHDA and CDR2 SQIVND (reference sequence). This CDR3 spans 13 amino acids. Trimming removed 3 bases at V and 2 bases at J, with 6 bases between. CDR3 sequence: CASSILDTDTQYF. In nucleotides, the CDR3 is TGTGCCAGTAGTATCCTGGACACAGATACGCAGTATTTT.

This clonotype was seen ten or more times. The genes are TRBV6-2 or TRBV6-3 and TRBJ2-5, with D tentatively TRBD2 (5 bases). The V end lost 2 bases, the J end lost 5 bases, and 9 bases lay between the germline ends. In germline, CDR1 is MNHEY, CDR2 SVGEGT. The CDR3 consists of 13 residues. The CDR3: CASSYELGETQYF. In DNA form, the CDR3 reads TGTGCCAGCAGTTACGAACTAGGCGAGACCCAGTACTTC.

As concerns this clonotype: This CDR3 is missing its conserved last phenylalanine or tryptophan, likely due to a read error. CDR3 sequence reads: CAWSVQYEQYS. The CDR3 region has the DNA TGTGCCTGGAGTGTACAGTACGAGCAGTACTCC. The rearrangement joins TRBV30 to TRBJ2-7; D not resolved. V lost 0 bases to trimming and J lost 4 bases, with 4 bases between them. Germline values: CDR1 GTSNPN, CDR2 SVGIG (reference sequence). The CDR3 totals 11 residues.

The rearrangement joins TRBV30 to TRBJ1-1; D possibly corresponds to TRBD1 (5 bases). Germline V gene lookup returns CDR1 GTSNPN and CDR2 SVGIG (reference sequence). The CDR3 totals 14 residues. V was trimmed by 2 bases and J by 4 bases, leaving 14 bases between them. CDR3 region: CAWSPGALGTEAFF. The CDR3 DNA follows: TGTGCCTGGAGTCCCGGGGCTTTGGGCACTGAAGCTTTCTTT.

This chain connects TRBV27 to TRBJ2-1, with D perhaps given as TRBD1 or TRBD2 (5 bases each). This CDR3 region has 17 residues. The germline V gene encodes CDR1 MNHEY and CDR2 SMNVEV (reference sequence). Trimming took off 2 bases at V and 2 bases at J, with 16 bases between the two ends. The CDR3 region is CASSLIPYRDAYNEQFF. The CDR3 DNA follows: TGTGCCAGCAGTTTAATCCCCTATAGGGACGCCTACAATGAGCAGTTCTTC.

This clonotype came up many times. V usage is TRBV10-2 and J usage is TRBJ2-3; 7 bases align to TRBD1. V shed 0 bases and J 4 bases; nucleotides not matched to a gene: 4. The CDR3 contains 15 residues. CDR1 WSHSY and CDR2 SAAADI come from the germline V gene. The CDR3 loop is CASSESGGGADTQYF. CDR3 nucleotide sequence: TGCGCCAGCAGTGAGTCAGGGGGCGGTGCAGATACGCAGTATTTT.

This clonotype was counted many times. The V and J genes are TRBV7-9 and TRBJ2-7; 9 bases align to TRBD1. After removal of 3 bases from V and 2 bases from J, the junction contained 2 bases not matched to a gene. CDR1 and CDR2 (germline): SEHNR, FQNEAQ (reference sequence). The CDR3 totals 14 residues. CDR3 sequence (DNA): TGTGCCAGCAGCTTGACAGGGGGGACCTACGAGCAGTACTTC. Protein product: CASSLTGGTYEQYF.

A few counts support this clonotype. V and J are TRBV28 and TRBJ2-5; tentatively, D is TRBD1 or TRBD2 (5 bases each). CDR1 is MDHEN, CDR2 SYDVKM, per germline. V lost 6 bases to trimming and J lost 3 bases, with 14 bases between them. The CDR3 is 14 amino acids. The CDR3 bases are TGTGCCAGCAGGGACGTAAGAGGGGAAGAGACCCAGTACTTC. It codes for CASRDVRGEETQYF.

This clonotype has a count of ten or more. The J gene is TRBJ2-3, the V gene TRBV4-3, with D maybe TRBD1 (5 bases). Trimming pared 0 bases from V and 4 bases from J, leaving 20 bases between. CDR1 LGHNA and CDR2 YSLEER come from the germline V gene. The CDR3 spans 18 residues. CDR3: CASSQEGLGREKPDTQYF. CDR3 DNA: TGCGCCAGCAGCCAAGAGGGGCTTGGCAGGGAAAAACCAGATACGCAGTATTTT.

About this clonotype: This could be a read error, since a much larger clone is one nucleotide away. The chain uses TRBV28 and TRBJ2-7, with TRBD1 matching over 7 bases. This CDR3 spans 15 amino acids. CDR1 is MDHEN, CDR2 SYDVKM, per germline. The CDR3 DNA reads TGTGCCAGCAGTTACGGGACAGTCGACTCCTACGAGCAGTGCTTC. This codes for CASSYGTVDSYEQCF.

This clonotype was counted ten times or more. CDR3 sequence (DNA): TGTGCCAGCAGTTACCCCGACAGGGCCCTTGCGAACACCGGGGAGCTGTTTTTT. Amino acids: CASSYPDRALANTGELFF. The J gene is TRBJ2-2, the V gene TRBV6-2 or TRBV6-3; 7 bases fit TRBD1. CDR1 is MNHEY, CDR2 SVGEGT, per germline. With 2 bases clipped from V and 0 bases from J, the junction kept 9 bases outside the gene matches. The CDR3 contains 18 residues.

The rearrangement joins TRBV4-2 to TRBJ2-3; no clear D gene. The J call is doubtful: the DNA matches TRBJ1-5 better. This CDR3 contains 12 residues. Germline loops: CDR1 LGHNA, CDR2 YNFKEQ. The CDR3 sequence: CASSQGPDTQHF. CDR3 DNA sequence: TGTGCCAGCAGCCAAGGCCCAGATACGCAGCATTTT.

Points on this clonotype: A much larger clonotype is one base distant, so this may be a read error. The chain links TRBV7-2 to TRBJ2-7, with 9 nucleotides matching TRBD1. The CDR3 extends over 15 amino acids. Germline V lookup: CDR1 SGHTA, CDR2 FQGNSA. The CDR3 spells CASSIPGQGLYEKYF. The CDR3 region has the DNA TGTGCCAGCAGTATACCGGGACAGGGCCTCTACGAGAAGTACTTC.

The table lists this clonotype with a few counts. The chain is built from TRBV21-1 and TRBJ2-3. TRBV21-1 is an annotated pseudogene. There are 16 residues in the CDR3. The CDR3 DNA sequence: TGTGCCAGCAGCCACCAACTTTTGGCTGGCACAGATACGCAGTATTTT. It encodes CASSHQLLAGTDTQYF.

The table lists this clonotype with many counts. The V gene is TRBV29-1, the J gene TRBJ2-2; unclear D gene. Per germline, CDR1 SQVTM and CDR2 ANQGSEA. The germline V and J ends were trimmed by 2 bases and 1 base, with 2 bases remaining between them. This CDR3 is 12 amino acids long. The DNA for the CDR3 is TGCAGCGTTGAATGGAACACCGGGGAGCTGTTTTTT. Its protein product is CSVEWNTGELFF.

CDR3 protein: CSARPLSGAEAFF. As DNA, the CDR3 is TGCAGTGCTAGACCCCTATCGGGAGCTGAAGCTTTCTTT. The chain has TRBV20-1 and TRBJ1-1; D remains unclear. CDR1 and CDR2 from the germline V gene are DFQATT and SNEGSKA (reference sequence). The CDR3 sequence is 13 residues long. Trimming stripped 2 bases from V and 6 bases from J, with 13 bases between.